The clone carrying this T cell receptor (beta chain) has at least ten counts. As yet, its antigen is unknown. This entry comes from a study of CD8 T cells in ankylosing spondylitis. General observations from the study: Ankylosing spondylitis blood seemed to carry a telltale TCR beta motif made of fewer than ten highly homologous variants.

V lost 2 bases, J lost 4 bases, and 3 bases stayed unmatched. The CDR3 loop spans 16 amino acids. Germline V gene data show CDR1 as LGHNA and CDR2 as YNFKEQ. TCRdb re-called the 5' RACE reads through MiXCR, storing one row per CDR3 protein. This sample has approximately 520,000 distinct CDR3 sequences, with less than 6% found just once. Sequenced sample: blood, either unsorted or a sorted T cell fraction (not recorded which). The V call is TRBV4-2, the J call TRBJ2-2; 11 bases align to TRBD2. This receptor was taken from a male donor with ankylosing spondylitis. For the CDR3, the DNA is TGTGCCAGCAGCCAACTAGCGGGGGGCCGCACCGGGGAGCTGTTTTTT. It translates to CASSQLAGGRTGELFF.